This TCR beta chain originates from a study of T cell repertoires in cytomegalovirus infection. Notes on this clonotype: What it binds is not known.

TCRdb re-called the reads through MiXCR, storing one row per CDR3 protein. The data hold under 450,000 distinct CDR3 sequences, with about 35% observed a single time. Sample: cultured PBMCs, taken from culture after CMV antigen stimulation. This clonotype originated in a human donor in good health (CMV status not recorded). Some clones in this sample may be carry-over from other donors' samples.

Here the CDR3 reads CASSSGQDQETQYF. CDR3 DNA: TGTGCCAGCAGTTCCGGACAGGACCAAGAGACCCAGTACTTC. This sequence joins TRBV28 and TRBJ2-5, with 7 bases matching TRBD1. The CDR3 consists of 14 residues. J lost 0 bases, V lost 4 bases, and 2 bases had no gene match. Germline loops: CDR1 MDHEN, CDR2 SYDVKM.